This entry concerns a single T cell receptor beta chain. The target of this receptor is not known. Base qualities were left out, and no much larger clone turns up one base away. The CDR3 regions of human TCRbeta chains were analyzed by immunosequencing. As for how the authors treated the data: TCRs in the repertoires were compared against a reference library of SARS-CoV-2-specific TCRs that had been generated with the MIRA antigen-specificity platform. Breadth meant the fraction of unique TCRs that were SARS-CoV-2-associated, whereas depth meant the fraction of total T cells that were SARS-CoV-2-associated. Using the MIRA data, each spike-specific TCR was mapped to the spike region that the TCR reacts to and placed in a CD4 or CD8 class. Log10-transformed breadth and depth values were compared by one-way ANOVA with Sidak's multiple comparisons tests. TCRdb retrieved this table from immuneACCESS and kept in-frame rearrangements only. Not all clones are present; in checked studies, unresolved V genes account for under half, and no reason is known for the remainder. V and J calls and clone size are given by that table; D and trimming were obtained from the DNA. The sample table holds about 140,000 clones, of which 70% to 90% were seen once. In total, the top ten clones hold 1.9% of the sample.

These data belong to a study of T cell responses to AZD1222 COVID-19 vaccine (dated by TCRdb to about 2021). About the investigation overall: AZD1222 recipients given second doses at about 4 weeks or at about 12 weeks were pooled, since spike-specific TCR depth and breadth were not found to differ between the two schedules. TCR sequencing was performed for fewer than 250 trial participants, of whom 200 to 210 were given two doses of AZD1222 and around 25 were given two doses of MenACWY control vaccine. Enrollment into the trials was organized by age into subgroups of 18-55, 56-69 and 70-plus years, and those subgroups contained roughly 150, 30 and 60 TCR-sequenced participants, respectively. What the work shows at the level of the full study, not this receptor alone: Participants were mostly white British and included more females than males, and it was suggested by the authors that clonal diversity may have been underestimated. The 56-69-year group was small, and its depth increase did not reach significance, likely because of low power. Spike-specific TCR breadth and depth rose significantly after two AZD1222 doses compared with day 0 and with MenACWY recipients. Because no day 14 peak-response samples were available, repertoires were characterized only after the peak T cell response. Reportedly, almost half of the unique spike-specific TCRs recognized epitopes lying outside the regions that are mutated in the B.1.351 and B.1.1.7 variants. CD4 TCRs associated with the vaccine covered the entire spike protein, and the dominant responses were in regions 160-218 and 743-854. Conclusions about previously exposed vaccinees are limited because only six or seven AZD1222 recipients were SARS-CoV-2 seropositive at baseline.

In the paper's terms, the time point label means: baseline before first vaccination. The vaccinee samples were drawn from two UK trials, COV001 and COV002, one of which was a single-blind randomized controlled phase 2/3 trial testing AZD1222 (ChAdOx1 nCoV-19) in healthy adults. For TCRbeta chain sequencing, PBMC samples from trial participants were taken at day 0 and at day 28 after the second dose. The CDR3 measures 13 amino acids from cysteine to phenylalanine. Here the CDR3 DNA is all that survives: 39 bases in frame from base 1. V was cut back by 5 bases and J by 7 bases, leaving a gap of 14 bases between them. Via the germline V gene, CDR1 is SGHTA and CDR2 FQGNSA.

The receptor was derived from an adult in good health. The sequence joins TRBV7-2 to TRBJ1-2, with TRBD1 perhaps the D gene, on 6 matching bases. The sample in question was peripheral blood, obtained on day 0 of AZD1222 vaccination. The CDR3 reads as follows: CASSRDTTSGYTF. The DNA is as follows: TGTGCCAGCAGCCGGGACACCACAAGTGGCTACACCTTC.